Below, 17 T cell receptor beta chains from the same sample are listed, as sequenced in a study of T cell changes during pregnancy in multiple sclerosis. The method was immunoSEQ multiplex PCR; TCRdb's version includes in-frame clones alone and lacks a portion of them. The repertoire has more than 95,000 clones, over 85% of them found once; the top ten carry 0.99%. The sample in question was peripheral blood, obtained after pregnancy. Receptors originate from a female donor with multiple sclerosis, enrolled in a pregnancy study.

CDR3 sequence: CASSKEGQGGWYGANVLTF. As DNA, the CDR3 is TGTGCCAGCAGCAAAGAGGGACAGGGAGGTTGGTATGGGGCCAACGTCCTGACTTTC. The chain has TRBV21-1 and TRBJ2-6; the listed D gene, TRBD1, was not tested against the DNA. TRBV21-1 is deemed a pseudogene. The CDR3 loop spans 19 amino acids.

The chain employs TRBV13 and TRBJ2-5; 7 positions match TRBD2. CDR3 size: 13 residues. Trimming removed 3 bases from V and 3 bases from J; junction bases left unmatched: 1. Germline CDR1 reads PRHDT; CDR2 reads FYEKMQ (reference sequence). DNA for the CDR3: TGTGCCAGCAGCTTTGGGGGGGAAGAGACCCAGTACTTC. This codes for CASSFGGEETQYF. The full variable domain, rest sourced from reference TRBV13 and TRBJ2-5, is AAGVIQSPRHLIKEKRETATLKCYPIPRHDTVYWYQQGPGQDPQFLISFYEKMQSDKGSIPDRFSAQQFSDYHSELNMSSLELGDSALYFCASSFGGEETQYFGPGTRLLVL.

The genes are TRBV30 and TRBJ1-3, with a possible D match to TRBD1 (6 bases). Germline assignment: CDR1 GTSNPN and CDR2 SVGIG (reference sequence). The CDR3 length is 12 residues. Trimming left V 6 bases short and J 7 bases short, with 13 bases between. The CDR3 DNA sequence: TGTGCCTGCTGGACAGCGGCCAACACCATATATTTT. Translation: CACWTAANTIYF.

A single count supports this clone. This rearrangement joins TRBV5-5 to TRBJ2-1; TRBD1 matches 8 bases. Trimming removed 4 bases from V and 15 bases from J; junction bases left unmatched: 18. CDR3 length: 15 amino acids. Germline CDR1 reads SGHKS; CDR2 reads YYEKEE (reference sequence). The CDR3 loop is CASSRAAETGGITFF. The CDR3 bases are TGTGCCAGCAGCCGGGCTGCGGAAACAGGGGGGATTACGTTCTTC.

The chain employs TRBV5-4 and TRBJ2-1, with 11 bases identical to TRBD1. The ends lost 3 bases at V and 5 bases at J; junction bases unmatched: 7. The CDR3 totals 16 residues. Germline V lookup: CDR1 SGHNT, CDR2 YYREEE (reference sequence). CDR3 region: CASSWGGDRGNNEQFF. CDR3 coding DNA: TGTGCCAGCAGCTGGGGAGGGGACAGGGGGAACAATGAGCAGTTCTTC.

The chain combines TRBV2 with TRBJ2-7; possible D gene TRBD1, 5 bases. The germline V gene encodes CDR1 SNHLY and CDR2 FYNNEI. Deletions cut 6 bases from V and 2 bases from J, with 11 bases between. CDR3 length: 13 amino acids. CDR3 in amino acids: CASSRVFPYEQYF. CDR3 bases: TGTGCCAGCAGCAGGGTGTTCCCCTACGAGCAGTACTTC.

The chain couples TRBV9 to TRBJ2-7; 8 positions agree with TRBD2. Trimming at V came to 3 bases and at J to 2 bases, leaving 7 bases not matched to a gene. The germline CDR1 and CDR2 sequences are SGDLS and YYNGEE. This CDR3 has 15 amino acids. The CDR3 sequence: CASSAGGSGAYEQYF. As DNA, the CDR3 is TGTGCCAGCAGCGCGGGGGGGAGCGGGGCCTACGAGCAGTACTTC.

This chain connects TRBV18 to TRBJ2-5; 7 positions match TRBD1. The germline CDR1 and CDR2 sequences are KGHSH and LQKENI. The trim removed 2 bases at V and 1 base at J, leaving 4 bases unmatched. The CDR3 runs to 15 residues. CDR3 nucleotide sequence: TGTGCCAGCTCACCAGGGGCAGGGGGCCAAGAGACCCAGTACTTC. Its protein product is CASSPGAGGQETQYF.

CDR3 amino acids: CASSPQGLAGGNEQFF. The CDR3 bases are TGTGCCAGCAGCCCGCAGGGACTAGCGGGAGGGAATGAGCAGTTCTTC. The chain joins TRBV7-2 to TRBJ2-1, with 16 nucleotides matching TRBD2. The CDR3 totals 16 residues. Germline V gene lookup returns CDR1 SGHTA and CDR2 FQGNSA. V shed 5 bases, J shed 7 bases, and the junction held 5 bases outside the gene matches.

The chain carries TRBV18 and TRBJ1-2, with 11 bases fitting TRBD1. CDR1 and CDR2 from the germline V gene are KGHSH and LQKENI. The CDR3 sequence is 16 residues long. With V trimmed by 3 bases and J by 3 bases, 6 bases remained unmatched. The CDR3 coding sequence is TGTGCCAGCTCACCGAATGGACAGGGGGCCCACTATGGCTACACCTTC. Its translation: CASSPNGQGAHYGYTF.

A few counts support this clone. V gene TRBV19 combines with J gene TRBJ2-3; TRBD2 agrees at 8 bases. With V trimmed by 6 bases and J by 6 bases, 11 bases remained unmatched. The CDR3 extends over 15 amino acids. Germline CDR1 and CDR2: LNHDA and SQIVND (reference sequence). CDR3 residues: CASSSLRGVGDTQYF. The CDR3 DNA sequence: TGTGCCAGTAGCTCCTTGCGGGGGGTAGGGGATACGCAGTATTTT.

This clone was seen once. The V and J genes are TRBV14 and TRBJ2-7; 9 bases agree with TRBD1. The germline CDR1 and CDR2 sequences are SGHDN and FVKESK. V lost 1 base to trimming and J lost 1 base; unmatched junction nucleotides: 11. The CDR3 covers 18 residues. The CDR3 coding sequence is TGTGCCAGCAGCCAAGGTATCCGCGACAGGGGGAATTCCTACGAGCAGTACTTC. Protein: CASSQGIRDRGNSYEQYF. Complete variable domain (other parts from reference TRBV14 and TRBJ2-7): EAGVTQFPSHSVIEKGQTVTLRCDPISGHDNLYWYRRVMGKEIKFLLHFVKESKQDESGMPNNRFLAERTGGTYSTLKVQPAELEDSGVYFCASSQGIRDRGNSYEQYFGPGTRLTVT.

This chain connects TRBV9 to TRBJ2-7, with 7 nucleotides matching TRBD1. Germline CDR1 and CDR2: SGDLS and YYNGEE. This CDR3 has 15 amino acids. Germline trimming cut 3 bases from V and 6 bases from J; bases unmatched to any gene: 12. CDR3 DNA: TGTGCCAGCAGCGAGGGACAGTTGTTCTCCGGCGAGCAGTACTTC. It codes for CASSEGQLFSGEQYF.

The chain's CDR3 is CASSPGTPGVPNEKLFF. Written as DNA, the CDR3 is TGTGCCAGCAGCCCCGGGACTCCGGGAGTGCCTAATGAAAAACTGTTTTTT. V gene TRBV5-8 combines with J gene TRBJ1-4; perhaps TRBD1 as D (5 bases). The V end was cut by 4 bases, the J end by 3 bases, with 19 bases between. Looked up from germline, CDR1 is SGHTS and CDR2 is YDEGEE. The CDR3 is made up of 17 amino acids.

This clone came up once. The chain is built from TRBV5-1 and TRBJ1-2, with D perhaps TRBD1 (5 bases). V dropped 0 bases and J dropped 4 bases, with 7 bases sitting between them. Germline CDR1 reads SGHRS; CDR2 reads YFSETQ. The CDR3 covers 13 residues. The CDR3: CASSLGTTYGYTF. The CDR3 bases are TGCGCCAGCAGCTTGGGGACAACCTATGGCTACACCTTC. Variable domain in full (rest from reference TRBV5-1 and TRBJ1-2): KAGVTQTPRYLIKTRGQQVTLSCSPISGHRSVSWYQQTPGQGLQFLFEYFSETQRNKGNFPGRFSGRQFSNSRSEMNVSTLELGDSALYLCASSLGTTYGYTFGSGTRLTVV.

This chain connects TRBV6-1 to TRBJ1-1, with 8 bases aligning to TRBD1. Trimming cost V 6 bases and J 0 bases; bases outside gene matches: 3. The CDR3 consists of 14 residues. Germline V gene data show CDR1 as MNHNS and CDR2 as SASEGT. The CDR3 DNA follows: TGTGCCAGCAGAACAGGGGGATTGAACACTGAAGCTTTCTTT. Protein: CASRTGGLNTEAFF.

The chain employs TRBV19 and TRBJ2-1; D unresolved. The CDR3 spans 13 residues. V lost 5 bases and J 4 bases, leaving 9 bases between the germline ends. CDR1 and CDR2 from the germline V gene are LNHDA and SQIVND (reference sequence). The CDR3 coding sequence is TGTGCCAGTAGTTCCGCCAGGTACAATGAGCAGTTCTTC. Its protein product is CASSSARYNEQFF.